One T cell receptor beta chain is described in this entry. This clonotype was recorded at least ten times. Its antigen target is currently unknown. Base qualities are not at hand, and no much larger clone is one base apart. The sample belongs to a study of early T cells in non-severe SARS-CoV-2 infection (dated by TCRdb to the early 2020s). Study-level background: Bulk RNA from unsorted whole blood was used for TCR sequencing, so alpha and beta chains could not be paired. The research as a whole found: VDJdb matching was skewed toward anti-spike CD8 responses, so virus-specific expansions were likely underestimated and private and CD4 specificities were missed.

Between the V and J ends, shortened by 4 bases and 2 bases respectively, the junction contains 12 bases. Including cysteine and phenylalanine, the CDR3 has 14 amino acids. The CDR3 DNA has 42 bases and is translated from base 1. From a lookup of the germline V gene (reference sequence), CDR1 and CDR2 are SGHNT and YYREEE. The library relied on 5' RACE. For sequencing, a NextSeq 500 was employed. Unique molecular identifiers were attached to individual cDNA molecules in the TCR library protocol so that sequencing error and PCR bias could be corrected. TCR alpha and beta chains were both sequenced, and the abundances of alpha and beta sequences in each sample were closely correlated with each other. In the original analysis: Decombinator V4 was used to annotate TCR sequences for V gene, J gene and CDR3. TCRs were defined as expanded if a significant change between any two time points was detected under a Poisson model with p below 0.0001. TCR abundances were normalised to the total number of TCRs sequenced in each sample and reported as counts per million. TRAV1-2 paired with TRAJ12, TRAJ20 or TRAJ33 defined MAIT TCRs, while TRAV10 paired with TRAJ18 defined iNKT TCRs. VDJdb, accessed 1 November 2021, was searched for CMV, EBV and SARS-CoV-2 annotated TCRs, excluding TCRs annotated for multiple antigens. TCRdb reprocessing: public reads trimmed at Q25 with fastp, clones called with MiXCR, in-frame beta chains kept. Every entry covers one CDR3 protein and lists the most common genes and DNA from its rows. The V and J calls follow TCRdb's processing rather than the paper's. In this sample the table shows approximately 120,000 distinct CDR3 sequences, under 15% of which occur a single time. The ten most abundant clones make up about a fifth of the sample.

This was a case-control study nested in a cohort of healthcare workers in London, UK, who had nasopharyngeal swab PCR tests and blood samples taken every week. Healthcare workers were recruited between 23 and 31 March 2020, during the week of the UK lockdown, and were followed weekly for up to 16 weeks. This TCR derives from an adult who was a healthcare worker with PCR-confirmed SARS-CoV-2 infection or an uninfected control (not recorded which). Specimen: whole blood. The rearranged segments are TRBV5-4 and TRBJ1-1; TRBD1 is perhaps the D gene, given 5 matching bases. The nucleotide sequence is given as TGTGCCAGCAGCCGGGGGGGGTCCAACACTGAAGCTTTCTTT. The encoded protein is CASSRGGSNTEAFF.